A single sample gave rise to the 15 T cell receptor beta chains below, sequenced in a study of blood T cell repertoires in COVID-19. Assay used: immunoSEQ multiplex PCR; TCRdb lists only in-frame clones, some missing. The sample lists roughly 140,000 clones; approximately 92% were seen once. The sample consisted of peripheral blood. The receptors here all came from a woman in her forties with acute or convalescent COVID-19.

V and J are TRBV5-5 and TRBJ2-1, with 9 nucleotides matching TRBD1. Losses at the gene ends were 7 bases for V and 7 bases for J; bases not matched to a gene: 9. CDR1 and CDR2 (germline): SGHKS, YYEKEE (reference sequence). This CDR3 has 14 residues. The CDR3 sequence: CASLRDRARNEQFF. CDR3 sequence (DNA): TGTGCCAGCTTGCGGGACAGGGCCCGTAATGAGCAGTTCTTC.

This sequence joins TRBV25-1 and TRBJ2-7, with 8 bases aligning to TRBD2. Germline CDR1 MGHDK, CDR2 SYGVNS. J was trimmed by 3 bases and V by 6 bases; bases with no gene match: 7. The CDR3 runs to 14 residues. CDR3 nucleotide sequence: TGTGCCAGCAGCGGGGGGACTAGTGTCTACGAGCAGTACTTC. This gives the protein CASSGGTSVYEQYF.

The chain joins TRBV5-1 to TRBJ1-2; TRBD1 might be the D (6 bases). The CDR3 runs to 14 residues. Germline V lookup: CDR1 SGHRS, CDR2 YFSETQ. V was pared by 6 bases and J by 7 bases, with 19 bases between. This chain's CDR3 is CASTSILGGIGYTF. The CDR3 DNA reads TGCGCCAGCACCTCTATCCTAGGGGGAATTGGCTACACCTTC.

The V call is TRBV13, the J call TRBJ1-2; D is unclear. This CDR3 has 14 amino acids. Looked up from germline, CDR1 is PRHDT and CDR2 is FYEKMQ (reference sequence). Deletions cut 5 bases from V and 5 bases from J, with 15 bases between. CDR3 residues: CASSRGLDSYGYTF. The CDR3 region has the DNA TGTGCCAGCAGCCGTGGACTCGATTCGTATGGCTACACCTTC. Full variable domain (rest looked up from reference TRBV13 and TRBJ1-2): AAGVIQSPRHLIKEKRETATLKCYPIPRHDTVYWYQQGPGQDPQFLISFYEKMQSDKGSIPDRFSAQQFSDYHSELNMSSLELGDSALYFCASSRGLDSYGYTFGSGTRLTVV.

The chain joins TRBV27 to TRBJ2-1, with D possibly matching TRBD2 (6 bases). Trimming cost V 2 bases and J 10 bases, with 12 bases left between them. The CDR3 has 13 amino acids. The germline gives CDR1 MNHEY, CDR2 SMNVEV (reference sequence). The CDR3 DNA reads TGTGCCAGCAGTTTAATAGCGGCGGAAGAGCAGTTCTTC. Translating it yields CASSLIAAEEQFF.

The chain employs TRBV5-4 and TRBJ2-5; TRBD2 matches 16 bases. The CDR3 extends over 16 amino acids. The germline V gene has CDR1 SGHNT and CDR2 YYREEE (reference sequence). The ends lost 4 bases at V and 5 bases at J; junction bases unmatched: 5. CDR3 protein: CASSKGLAGGPETQYF. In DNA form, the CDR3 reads TGTGCCAGCAGCAAGGGACTAGCGGGAGGGCCGGAGACCCAGTACTTC.

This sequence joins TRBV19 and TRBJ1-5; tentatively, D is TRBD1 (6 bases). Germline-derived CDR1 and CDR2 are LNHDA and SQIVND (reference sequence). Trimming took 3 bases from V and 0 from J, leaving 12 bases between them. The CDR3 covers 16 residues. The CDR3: CASSILSTGSNQPQHF. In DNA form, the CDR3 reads TGTGCCAGTAGTATTCTCTCGACAGGTAGCAATCAGCCCCAGCATTTT.

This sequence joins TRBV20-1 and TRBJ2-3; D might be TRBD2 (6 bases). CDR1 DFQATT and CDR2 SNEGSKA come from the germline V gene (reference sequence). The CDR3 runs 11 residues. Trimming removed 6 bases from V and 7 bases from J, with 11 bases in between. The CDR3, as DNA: TGCAGTGCGCAACTAGCCAATACGCAGTATTTT. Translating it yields CSAQLANTQYF.

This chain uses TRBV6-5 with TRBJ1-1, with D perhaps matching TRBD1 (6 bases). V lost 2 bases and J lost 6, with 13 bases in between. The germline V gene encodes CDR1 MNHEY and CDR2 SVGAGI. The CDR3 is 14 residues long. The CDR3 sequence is CASSYTGKVSEAFF. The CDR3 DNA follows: TGTGCCAGCAGTTACACAGGGAAGGTATCTGAAGCTTTCTTT.

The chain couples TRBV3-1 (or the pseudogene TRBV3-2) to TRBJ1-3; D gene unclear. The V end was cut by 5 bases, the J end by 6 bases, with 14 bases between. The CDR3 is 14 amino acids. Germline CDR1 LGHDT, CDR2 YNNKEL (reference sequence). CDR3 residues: CASSSTSRENTIYF. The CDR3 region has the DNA TGTGCCAGCAGCTCAACGAGCCGGGAAAACACCATATATTTT.

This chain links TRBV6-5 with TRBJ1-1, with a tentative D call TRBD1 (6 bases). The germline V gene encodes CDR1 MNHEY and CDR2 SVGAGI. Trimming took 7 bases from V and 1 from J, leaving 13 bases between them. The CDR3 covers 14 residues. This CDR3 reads CASIQGGANTEAFF. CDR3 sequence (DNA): TGTGCCAGCATACAGGGAGGGGCGAACACTGAAGCTTTCTTT.

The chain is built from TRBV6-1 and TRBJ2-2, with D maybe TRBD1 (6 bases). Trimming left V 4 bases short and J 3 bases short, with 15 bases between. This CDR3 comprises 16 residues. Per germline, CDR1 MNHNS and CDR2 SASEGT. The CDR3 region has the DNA TGTGCCAGCAGTGTGCGGACAGCTGCCGACACCGGGGAGCTGTTTTTT. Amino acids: CASSVRTAADTGELFF.

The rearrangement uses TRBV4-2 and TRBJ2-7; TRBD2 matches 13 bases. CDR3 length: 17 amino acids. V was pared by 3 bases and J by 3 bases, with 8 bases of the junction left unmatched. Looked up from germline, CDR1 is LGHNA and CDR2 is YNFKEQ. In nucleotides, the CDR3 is TGTGCCAGCAGCCACGGACTAGCGGGAGTCCCTGGCTACGAGCAGTACTTC. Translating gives CASSHGLAGVPGYEQYF.

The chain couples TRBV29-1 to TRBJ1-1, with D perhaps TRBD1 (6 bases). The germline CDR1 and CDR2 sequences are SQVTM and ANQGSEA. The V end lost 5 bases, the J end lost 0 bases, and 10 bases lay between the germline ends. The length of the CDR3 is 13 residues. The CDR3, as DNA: TGCAGCGTTCAATCAGGGGTGAACACTGAAGCTTTCTTT. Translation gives CSVQSGVNTEAFF.

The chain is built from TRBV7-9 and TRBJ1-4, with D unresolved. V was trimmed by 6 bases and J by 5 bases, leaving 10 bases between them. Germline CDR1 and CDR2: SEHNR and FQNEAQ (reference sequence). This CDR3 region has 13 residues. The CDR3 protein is CASSMDWNEKLFF. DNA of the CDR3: TGTGCCAGCAGTATGGACTGGAATGAAAAACTGTTTTTT.